This record looks at one T cell receptor (beta chain) sequence and its context. What it binds is unknown. A second PCR of 7 to 11 cycles used a sample-barcoded 5' primer and a J-beta primer mix. Via MiXCR, TCRdb re-called the 5' RACE reads, giving one row per CDR3 protein. The sample includes 1.5 million to 2 million distinct CDR3 sequences, approximately 50% of them seen just once. The data originate from a study of blood T cells in healthy people across ages. About the study: About one barcoded beta molecule was captured per two T cells (by template switching).

For every donor, a draw yielded 9.5 to 10 milliliters of peripheral blood. There were at least 6 micrograms of total RNA extracted from every sample. Study observations and caveats: Naive T cell percentage showed a strong correlation with the diversity of TCR beta.

This TCR came from a woman in her forties in good health. The sample consisted of blood.

This chain's CDR3 is CASSLAGKTQYF. The DNA of the CDR3 is TGTGCCAGCAGTTTAGCCGGCAAGACCCAGTACTTC. This sequence joins TRBV6-6 and TRBJ2-5; D is ambiguous. Between the trimmed V and J ends, which lost 4 bases and 6 bases, there was a span of 9 bases. Germline CDR1 is MNHNY and CDR2 is SVGAGI (reference sequence). The CDR3 runs 12 residues.